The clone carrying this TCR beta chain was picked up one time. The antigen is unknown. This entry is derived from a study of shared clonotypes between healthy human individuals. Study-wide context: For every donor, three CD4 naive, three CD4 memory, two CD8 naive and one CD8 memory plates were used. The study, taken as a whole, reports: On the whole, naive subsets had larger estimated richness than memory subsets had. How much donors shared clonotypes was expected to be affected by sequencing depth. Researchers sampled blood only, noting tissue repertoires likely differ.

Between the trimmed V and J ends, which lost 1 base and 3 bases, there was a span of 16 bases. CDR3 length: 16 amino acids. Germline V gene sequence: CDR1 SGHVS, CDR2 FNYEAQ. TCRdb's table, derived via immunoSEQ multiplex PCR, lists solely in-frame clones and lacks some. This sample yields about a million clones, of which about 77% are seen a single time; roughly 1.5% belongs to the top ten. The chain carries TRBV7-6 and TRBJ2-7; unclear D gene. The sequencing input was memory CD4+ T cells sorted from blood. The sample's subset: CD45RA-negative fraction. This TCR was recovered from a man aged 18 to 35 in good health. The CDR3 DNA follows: TGTGCCAGCAGCTTAGAGTTGCCGGGCACAAGCTACGAGCAGTACTTC. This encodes CASSLELPGTSYEQYF.